Below, one T cell receptor (beta chain) is given with its context. Its antigen is unidentified. Some clones are missing from TCRdb's copy, which holds only in-frame ones; the method was immunoSEQ multiplex PCR. Here the sample spans 99,000 or so clones, roughly 90% being singletons. This sample was included in a study of T cell responses to AZD1222 COVID-19 vaccine. Study-wide findings and caveats: There were repertoire samples only from the period after the peak T cell response. It was only a handful of AZD1222 recipients who were seropositive at baseline.

Germline V CDR1 and CDR2: LNHDA, SQIVND (reference sequence). Germline trimming cut 6 bases from V and 5 bases from J; bases unmatched to any gene: 7. The CDR3 sequence is 14 residues long. The chain is built from TRBV19 and TRBJ1-5; 7 bases are a match to TRBD1. This TCR came from an adult in good health. The sequences come from peripheral blood, collected on day 0 of AZD1222 vaccination. For the CDR3, the DNA is TGTGCCAGTAGCCACGACAGGGACGATCAGCCCCAGCATTTT. It translates to CASSHDRDDQPQHF.